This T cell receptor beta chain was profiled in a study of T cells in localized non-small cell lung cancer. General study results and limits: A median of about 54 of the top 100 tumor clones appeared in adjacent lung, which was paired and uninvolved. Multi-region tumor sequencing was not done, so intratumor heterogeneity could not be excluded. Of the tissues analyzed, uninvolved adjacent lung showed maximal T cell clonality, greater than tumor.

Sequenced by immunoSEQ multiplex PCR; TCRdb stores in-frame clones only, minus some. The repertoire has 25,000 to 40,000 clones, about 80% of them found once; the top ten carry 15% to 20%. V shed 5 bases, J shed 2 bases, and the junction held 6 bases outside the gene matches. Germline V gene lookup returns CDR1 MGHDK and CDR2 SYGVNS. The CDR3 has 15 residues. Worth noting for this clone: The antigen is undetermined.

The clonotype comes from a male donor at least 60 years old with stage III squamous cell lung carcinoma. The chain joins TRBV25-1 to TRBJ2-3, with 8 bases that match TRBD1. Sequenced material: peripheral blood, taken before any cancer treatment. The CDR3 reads CASSPQGGFTDTQYF. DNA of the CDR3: TGTGCCAGCAGTCCACAGGGGGGATTCACAGATACGCAGTATTTT. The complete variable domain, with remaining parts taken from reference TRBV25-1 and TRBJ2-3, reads EADIYQTPRYLVIGTGKKITLECSQTMGHDKMYWYQQDPGMELHLIHYSYGVNSTEKGDLSSESTVSRIRTEHFPLTLESARPSHTSQYLCASSPQGGFTDTQYFGPGTRLTVL.